Sequencing of this TCR beta chain was carried out in a study of T cells in Graves' hyperthyroidism and ophthalmopathy. Overall study results and limits: The model forecast ophthalmopathy, anticipating it by a median roughly 6.5 months before onset. Most clonotypes that expanded in the thyroid above 0.001 also showed up in blood.

Trimming cost V 6 bases and J 7 bases, with 16 bases left between them. CDR1 MDHEN and CDR2 SYDVKM come from the germline V gene. The CDR3 totals 15 residues. Amplified TCR beta CDR3 regions derived from RNA transcripts. The HTBI primer set was used in a first-round RT-PCR of the TCR CDR3. In TCRdb, the multiplex PCR reads were re-called with MiXCR into one record per CDR3 protein. The table records around 340,000 distinct CDR3 sequences, around 17% of them present only once. About this clonotype: Its antigen is still unknown.

The source of the PBMCs was around 9 ml of fresh peripheral blood. Material for sequencing was blood. This chain uses TRBV28 with TRBJ1-6; the D gene is possibly TRBD1 (6 bases). The receptor's source is a man aged 30-40 years with Graves' hyperthyroidism. In nucleotides, the CDR3 is TGTGCCAGCAGGGGGGCGATGGCCGGCAATTCACCCCTCCACTTT. Amino acids: CASRGAMAGNSPLHF.